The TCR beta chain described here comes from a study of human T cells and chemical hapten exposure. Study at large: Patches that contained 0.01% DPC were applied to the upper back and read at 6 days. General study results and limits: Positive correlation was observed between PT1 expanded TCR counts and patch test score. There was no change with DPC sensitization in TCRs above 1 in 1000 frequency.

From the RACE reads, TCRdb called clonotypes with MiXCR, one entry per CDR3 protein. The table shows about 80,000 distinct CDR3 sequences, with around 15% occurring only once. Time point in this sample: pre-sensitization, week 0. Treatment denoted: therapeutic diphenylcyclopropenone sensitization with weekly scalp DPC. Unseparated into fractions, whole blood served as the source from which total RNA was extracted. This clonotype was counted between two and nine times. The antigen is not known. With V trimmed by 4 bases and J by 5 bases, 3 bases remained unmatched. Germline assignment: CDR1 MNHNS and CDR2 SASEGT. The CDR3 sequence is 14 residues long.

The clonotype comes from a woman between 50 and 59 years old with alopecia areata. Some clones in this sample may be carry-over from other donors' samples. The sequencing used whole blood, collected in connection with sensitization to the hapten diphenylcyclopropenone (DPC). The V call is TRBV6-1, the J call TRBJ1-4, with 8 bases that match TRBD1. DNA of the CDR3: TGTGCCAGCAGTGTCGGACAGGGAAATGAAAAACTGTTTTTT. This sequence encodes CASSVGQGNEKLFF.